These 27 T cell receptor beta chains were sequenced from one sample in a study of human T cells and chemical hapten exposure. The time point is: patch test 3, about 24 weeks after DPC sensitization. Stated treatment: therapeutic diphenylcyclopropenone sensitization with weekly scalp DPC. TCRdb itself ran the RACE reads through MiXCR, one entry per CDR3 protein. The data hold some 91,000 distinct CDR3 sequences, with around 25% observed a single time. The sample here was whole blood, taken in connection with sensitization to the hapten diphenylcyclopropenone (DPC). The receptors derive from a man in his forties or fifties with alopecia areata. Some clones in this sample may be carry-over from other donors' samples.

The sample holds a few counts of this clonotype. The chain uses TRBV6-1 and TRBJ1-5; D is ambiguous. In germline, CDR1 is MNHNS, CDR2 SASEGT. The CDR3 runs 11 residues. Trimming shortened V by 3 bases and J by 7 bases, and 4 bases separated the two germline ends. The CDR3 DNA reads as TGTGCCAGCAGTGAGGGACAGCCCCAGCATTTT. Translation gives CASSEGQPQHF.

The chain couples TRBV6-5 to TRBJ2-7; 12 bases align to TRBD2. V trimming: 0 bases; J trimming: 7 bases; junction bases outside the gene matches: 7. The CDR3 has 16 residues. Looked up from germline, CDR1 is MNHEY and CDR2 is SVGAGI. CDR3 residues: CASSYSLAGGIWEQYF. The CDR3 coding sequence is TGTGCCAGCAGTTACTCCCTAGCGGGAGGGATTTGGGAGCAGTACTTC.

This clonotype was seen only a few times. The chain is built from TRBV28 and TRBJ2-4; 15 bases map to TRBD2. Unmatched junction bases numbered 6, after V lost 4 bases and J lost 2 bases. The germline V gene has CDR1 MDHEN and CDR2 SYDVKM. CDR3 length: 18 residues. CDR3 residues: CASSYGLAGGVTKNIQYF. The DNA for the CDR3 is TGTGCCAGCAGTTACGGACTAGCGGGAGGGGTGACCAAAAACATTCAGTACTTC.

The genes are TRBV12-3 or TRBV12-4 and TRBJ2-3; D is possibly TRBD2 (5 bases). The CDR3 is 17 amino acids. The germline V and J ends were trimmed by 0 bases and 0 bases, with 13 bases remaining between them. Here the CDR3 reads CASSLALAGGSTDTQYF. The CDR3 DNA reads as TGTGCCAGCAGTTTAGCGCTCGCTGGCGGGAGCACAGATACGCAGTATTTT.

This chain joins TRBV20-1 and TRBJ2-4, with 8 bases aligning to TRBD2. The CDR3 has 15 amino acids. V dropped 6 bases and J dropped 0; count of bases not matched to a gene: 7. CDR1 and CDR2 (germline): DFQATT, SNEGSKA (reference sequence). CDR3 coding DNA: TGCAGTGCCCCACCGGGGGGGAGAGCCAAAAACATTCAGTACTTC. Its translation is CSAPPGGRAKNIQYF.

The chain has TRBV23-1 and TRBJ2-1, with D tentatively TRBD1 or TRBD2 (5 bases each). TRBV23-1 is identified as an open reading frame with a role that is uncertain. The ends were cut back, 7 bases at V and 2 bases at J, with 15 bases in the middle. This CDR3 region has 15 residues. The CDR3 sequence: CASTWKRGTYNEQFF. In DNA, the CDR3 is TGCGCCAGCACGTGGAAGAGGGGCACCTACAATGAGCAGTTCTTC.

The chain carries TRBV12-3 or TRBV12-4 and TRBJ2-3; 7 bases line up with TRBD2. The CDR3 is made up of 16 amino acids. The V and J ends lost 1 base and 2 bases, in that order; junction bases with no gene match: 6. The CDR3 loop reads CASSLVWLADTDTQYF. As DNA, the CDR3 is TGTGCCAGCAGTTTAGTATGGCTAGCGGACACAGATACGCAGTATTTT.

This clonotype was detected a few times. The chain has TRBV6-2 or TRBV6-3 and TRBJ2-3; 10 bases are shared with TRBD2. V lost 5 bases to trimming and J lost 6 bases; unmatched junction nucleotides: 11. Germline values: CDR1 MNHEY, CDR2 SVGEGT. CDR3 size: 16 residues. The CDR3 coding sequence is TGTGCCAGCAGTCTCCTAGCGGGAGAGGGGAGCGATACGCAGTATTTT. This encodes CASSLLAGEGSDTQYF.

J is TRBJ1-5 and V is TRBV19, with unresolved D. Germline CDR1 is LNHDA and CDR2 is SQIVND (reference sequence). There are 15 residues in the CDR3. V lost 5 bases, J lost 9 bases, and 20 bases lay in between. CDR3 sequence: CASSPGPSWTGPQHF. In DNA form, the CDR3 reads TGTGCCAGTAGTCCCGGGCCTTCGTGGACTGGGCCCCAGCATTTT.

The J gene is TRBJ1-4, the V gene TRBV13; no clear D gene. This CDR3 is 13 amino acids long. Germline values: CDR1 PRHDT, CDR2 FYEKMQ (reference sequence). V lost 2 bases and J lost 4, with 5 bases in between. The CDR3 here is CASSLSDNEKLFF. The CDR3 DNA sequence: TGTGCCAGCAGCTTATCGGATAATGAAAAACTGTTTTTT.

This sequence joins TRBV5-5 and TRBJ1-5; D is perhaps TRBD1 (5 bases). Germline CDR1 is SGHKS and CDR2 is YYEKEE (reference sequence). The ends were cut back, 0 bases at V and 0 bases at J, with 7 bases in the middle. The CDR3 has 15 amino acids. The CDR3 DNA sequence: TGTGCCAGCAGCTTGGACGGGGCTAGCAATCAGCCCCAGCATTTT. It specifies CASSLDGASNQPQHF.

The rearrangement joins TRBV28 to TRBJ2-3; 7 bases map to TRBD1. Germline V gene sequence: CDR1 MDHEN, CDR2 SYDVKM. V shed 5 bases and J 3 bases; nucleotides not matched to a gene: 8. The CDR3 covers 15 residues. DNA of the CDR3: TGTGCCAGCAGTCCTGGACAGGTCCGTACAGATACGCAGTATTTT. It yields the protein CASSPGQVRTDTQYF.

This clonotype was counted only a few times. J is TRBJ2-2 and V is TRBV4-2, with 9 positions matching TRBD2. The length of the CDR3 is 16 residues. CDR1 is LGHNA, CDR2 YNFKEQ, per germline. The V and J ends lost 6 bases and 6 bases, in that order; junction bases with no gene match: 11. The CDR3 DNA follows: TGTGCCAGCAGGTTTATGGCGGGAGGGTCAGCCGGGGAGCTGTTTTTT. This translates into CASRFMAGGSAGELFF.

The gene calls are TRBV27 and TRBJ2-7, with 9 bases fitting TRBD1. The CDR3 totals 14 residues. Germline assignment: CDR1 MNHEY and CDR2 SMNVEV (reference sequence). The trim removed 5 bases at V and 3 bases at J, leaving 5 bases unmatched. The CDR3 loop reads CASSRGQGGYEQYF. The DNA of the CDR3 is TGTGCCAGCAGTCGGGGACAGGGAGGCTACGAGCAGTACTTC.

This clonotype came up a few times. In DNA, the CDR3 is TGCAGCGTCGCCGGGGGGGCAGGAGGGCCGTACGAGCAGTACTTC. Translating gives CSVAGGAGGPYEQYF. This chain connects TRBV29-1 to TRBJ2-7, with 8 bases matching TRBD2. The trim removed 6 bases at V and 4 bases at J, leaving 14 bases unmatched. This CDR3 has 15 amino acids. Germline V gene lookup returns CDR1 SQVTM and CDR2 ANQGSEA.

The sample holds a few counts of this clonotype. V and J are TRBV20-1 and TRBJ1-1; the D gene is possibly TRBD1 (6 bases). This CDR3 comprises 14 residues. Germline CDR1 reads DFQATT; CDR2 reads SNEGSKA (reference sequence). V shed 6 bases and J shed 6 bases, with 20 bases lying between them. CDR3 coding DNA: TGCAGTGCCCGGGGTAGCGGGGGGCGGGCTGAAGCTTTCTTT. Translated, it gives CSARGSGGRAEAFF.

This clonotype came up many times. The V gene is TRBV10-1, the J gene TRBJ1-5; D is perhaps TRBD1 (6 bases). The CDR3 is made up of 17 amino acids. The V and J ends lost 6 bases and 9 bases respectively, with 27 bases between them. Germline V CDR1 and CDR2: WNHNN, SYGVQD (reference sequence). CDR3: CASRTPPLTGSLWPQHF. For the CDR3, the DNA is TGCGCCAGCAGGACCCCCCCACTGACAGGTAGTTTGTGGCCCCAGCATTTT.

The chain carries TRBV5-1 and TRBJ2-5; 7 bases match TRBD1. Germline V gene data show CDR1 as SGHRS and CDR2 as YFSETQ. Trimming cost V 0 bases and J 4 bases; bases outside gene matches: 3. The CDR3 extends over 14 amino acids. The CDR3 DNA reads TGCGCCAGCAGCTTGGAAGGGGGCAGAGAGACCCAGTACTTC. This sequence encodes CASSLEGGRETQYF.

This clonotype occurred a few times. The CDR3 loop is CASSKTSGRAYEQFF. CDR3 DNA sequence: TGTGCCAGCAGTAAGACTAGCGGGAGGGCGTATGAGCAGTTCTTC. This chain connects TRBV6-5 to TRBJ2-1; 14 bases map to TRBD2. Germline CDR1 is MNHEY and CDR2 is SVGAGI. Losses at the gene ends were 5 bases for V and 8 bases for J; bases not matched to a gene: 5. The length of the CDR3 is 15 residues.

The sample holds a few counts of this clonotype. CDR3 nucleotides: TGTGCCAGCAGTGAAGGAGGACTAGCGGGACTCACCGGGGAGCTGTTTTTT. It encodes CASSEGGLAGLTGELFF. The chain is built from TRBV25-1 and TRBJ2-2; TRBD2 agrees at 12 bases. The CDR3 runs to 17 residues. CDR1 and CDR2 (germline): MGHDK, SYGVNS. V dropped 2 bases and J dropped 4; count of bases not matched to a gene: 5. Based on the CDR3 plus reference TRBV25-1 and TRBJ2-2, the full variable domain is EADIYQTPRYLVIGTGKKITLECSQTMGHDKMYWYQQDPGMELHLIHYSYGVNSTEKGDLSSESTVSRIRTEHFPLTLESARPSHTSQYLCASSEGGLAGLTGELFFGEGSRLTVL.

This clonotype was counted between two and nine times. The chain carries TRBV7-3 and TRBJ2-3; TRBD2 aligns across 8 bases. CDR1 and CDR2 from the germline V gene are SGHTA and FQGTGA. The CDR3 is 15 residues long. J lost 3 bases, V lost 5 bases, and 7 bases had no gene match. The chain's CDR3 is CASSPLSGRTDTQYF. In DNA, the CDR3 is TGTGCCAGCAGCCCGCTAAGCGGGAGAACAGATACGCAGTATTTT.

The gene calls are TRBV2 and TRBJ2-6; tentatively, D is TRBD1 (6 bases). V was cut by 6 bases and J by 0 bases, with 12 bases left in between. Germline CDR1 reads SNHLY; CDR2 reads FYNNEI. CDR3 size: 16 residues. This CDR3 reads CASRGGVGSGANVLTF. Here the CDR3 DNA reads TGTGCCAGCAGAGGGGGAGTTGGCTCTGGGGCCAACGTCCTGACTTTC.

This clonotype has more than one count but fewer than ten. V is TRBV2 and J is TRBJ2-3; no firm D call. Between the trimmed V and J ends, which lost 6 bases and 5 bases, there was a span of 6 bases. CDR3 length: 11 amino acids. Germline assignment: CDR1 SNHLY and CDR2 FYNNEI. CDR3 region: CASRVGDTQYF. CDR3 in DNA: TGTGCCAGCAGGGTTGGAGATACGCAGTATTTT. The full variable domain, with the rest looked up from reference TRBV2 and TRBJ2-3, is EPEVTQTPSHQVTQMGQEVILRCVPISNHLYFYWYRQILGQKVEFLVSFYNNEISEKSEIFDDQFSVERPDGSNFTLKIRSTKLEDSAMYFCASRVGDTQYFGPGTRLTVL.

This clonotype was counted only a few times. The J gene is TRBJ1-5, the V gene TRBV12-3 or TRBV12-4; D is possibly TRBD1 (5 bases). V was trimmed by 0 bases and J by 7 bases, leaving 13 bases between them. The CDR3 spans 15 residues. The CDR3 DNA sequence: TGTGCCAGCAGTTTAGCGGCAGGGCGCCGCCAGCCCCAGCATTTT. It specifies CASSLAAGRRQPQHF.

This clonotype was observed a few times. The V and J genes are TRBV5-5 and TRBJ1-4, with 8 bases fitting TRBD1. CDR3 size: 17 residues. Germline V gives CDR1 SGHKS, CDR2 YYEKEE (reference sequence). V was clipped by 2 bases and J by 8 bases; unmatched bases: 14. DNA of the CDR3: TGTGCCAGCAGCTTAAAGGCATCAGGGGGCGCCGGGGAAAAACTGTTTTTT. Protein product: CASSLKASGGAGEKLFF.

The chain joins TRBV24-1 to TRBJ2-3; no firm D call. The CDR3 is 13 amino acids. Between the trimmed V and J ends, which lost 3 bases and 9 bases, there was a span of 12 bases. The germline CDR1 and CDR2 sequences are KGHDR and SFDVKD. Here the CDR3 DNA reads TGTGCCACCAGTGATCGGTCCGGGCGAACGCAGTATTTT. Amino acids: CATSDRSGRTQYF.

The genes are TRBV12-3 or TRBV12-4 and TRBJ2-5; 7 nucleotides line up with TRBD1. There are 14 residues in the CDR3. J was trimmed by 3 bases and V by 11 bases; bases with no gene match: 12. CDR3 in amino acids: CAPPPGTEKETQYF. The CDR3 nucleotides read TGTGCCCCGCCCCCCGGGACAGAGAAAGAGACCCAGTACTTC.